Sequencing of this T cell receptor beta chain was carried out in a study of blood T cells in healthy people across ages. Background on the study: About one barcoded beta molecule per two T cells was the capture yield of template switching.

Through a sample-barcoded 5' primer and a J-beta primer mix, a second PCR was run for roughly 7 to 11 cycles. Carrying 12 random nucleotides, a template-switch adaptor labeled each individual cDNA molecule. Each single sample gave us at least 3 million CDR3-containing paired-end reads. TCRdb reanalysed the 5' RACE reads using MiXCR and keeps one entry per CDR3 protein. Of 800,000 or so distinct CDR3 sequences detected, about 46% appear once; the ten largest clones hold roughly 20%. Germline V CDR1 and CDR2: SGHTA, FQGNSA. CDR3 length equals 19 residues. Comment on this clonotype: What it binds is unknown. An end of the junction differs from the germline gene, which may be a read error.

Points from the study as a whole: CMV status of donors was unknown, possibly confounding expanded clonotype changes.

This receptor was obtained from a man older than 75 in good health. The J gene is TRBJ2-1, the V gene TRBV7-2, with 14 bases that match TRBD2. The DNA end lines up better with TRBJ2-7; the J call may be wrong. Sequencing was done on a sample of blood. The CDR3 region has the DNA TGTGCCTGCAGCGGATCGGGACTAGCGGGAGTAGGCGCCTACAATGAGCAGTACTTC. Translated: CACSGSGLAGVGAYNEQYF.